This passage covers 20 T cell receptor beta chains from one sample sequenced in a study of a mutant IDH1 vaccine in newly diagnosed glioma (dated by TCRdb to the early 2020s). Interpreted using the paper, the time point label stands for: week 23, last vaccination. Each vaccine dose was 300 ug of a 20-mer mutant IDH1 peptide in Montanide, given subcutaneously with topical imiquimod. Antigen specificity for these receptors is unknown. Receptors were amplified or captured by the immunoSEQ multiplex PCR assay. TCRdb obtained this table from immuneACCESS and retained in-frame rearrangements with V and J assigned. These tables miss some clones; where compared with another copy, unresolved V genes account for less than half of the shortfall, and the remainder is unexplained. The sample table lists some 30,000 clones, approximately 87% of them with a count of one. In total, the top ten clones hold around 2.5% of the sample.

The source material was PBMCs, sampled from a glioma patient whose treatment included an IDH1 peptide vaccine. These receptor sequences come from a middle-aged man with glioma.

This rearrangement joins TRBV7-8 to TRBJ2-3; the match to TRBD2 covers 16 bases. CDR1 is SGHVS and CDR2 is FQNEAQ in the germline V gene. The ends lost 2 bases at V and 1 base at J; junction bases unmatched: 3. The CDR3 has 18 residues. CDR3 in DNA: TGTGCCAGCAGCTTACCGGGACTAGCGGGAGGGCGCACAGATACGCAGTATTTT. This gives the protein CASSLPGLAGGRTDTQYF.

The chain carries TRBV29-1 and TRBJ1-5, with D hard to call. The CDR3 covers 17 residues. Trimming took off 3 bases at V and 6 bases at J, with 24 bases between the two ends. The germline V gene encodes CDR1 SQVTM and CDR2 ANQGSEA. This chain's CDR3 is CSVEGRVPEAIFQPQHF. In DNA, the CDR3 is TGCAGCGTTGAGGGGAGGGTCCCCGAAGCCATTTTTCAGCCCCAGCATTTT.

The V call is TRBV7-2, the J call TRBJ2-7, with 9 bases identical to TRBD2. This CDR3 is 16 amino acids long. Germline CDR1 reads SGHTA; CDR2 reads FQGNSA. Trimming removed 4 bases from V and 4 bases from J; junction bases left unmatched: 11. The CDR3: CASSSPKAGGHYEQYF. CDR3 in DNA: TGTGCCAGCAGCTCCCCCAAAGCGGGAGGACATTACGAGCAGTACTTC.

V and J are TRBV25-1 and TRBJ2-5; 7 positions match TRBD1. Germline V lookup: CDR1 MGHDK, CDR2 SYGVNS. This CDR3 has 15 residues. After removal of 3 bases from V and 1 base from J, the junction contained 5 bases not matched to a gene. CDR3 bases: TGTGCCAGCAGTGATGGGACAGAAAGCCAAGAGACCCAGTACTTC. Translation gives CASSDGTESQETQYF.

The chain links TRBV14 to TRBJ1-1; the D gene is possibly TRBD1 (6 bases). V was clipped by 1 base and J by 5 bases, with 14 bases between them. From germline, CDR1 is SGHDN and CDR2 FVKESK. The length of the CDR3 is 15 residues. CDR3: CASSQGVRQGTEAFF. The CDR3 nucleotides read TGTGCCAGCAGCCAAGGGGTACGGCAGGGGACTGAAGCTTTCTTT.

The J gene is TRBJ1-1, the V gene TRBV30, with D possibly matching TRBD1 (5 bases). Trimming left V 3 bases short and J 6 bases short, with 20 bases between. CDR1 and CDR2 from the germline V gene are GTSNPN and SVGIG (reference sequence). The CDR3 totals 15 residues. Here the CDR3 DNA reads TGTGCCTGGAGCGAGCACCGGGGGGGGTATTCTGAAGCTTTCTTT. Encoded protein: CAWSEHRGGYSEAFF.

CDR3 amino acids: CASSLRQTGANVLTF. The CDR3 nucleotides are TGTGCCAGCAGCCTCCGACAGACTGGGGCCAACGTCCTGACTTTC. The chain uses TRBV5-6 and TRBJ2-6, with TRBD1 as a possible D gene (5 bases). The CDR3 loop spans 15 amino acids. Trimming shortened V by 4 bases and J by 2 bases, and 10 bases separated the two germline ends. Germline loops: CDR1 SGHDT, CDR2 YYEEEE.

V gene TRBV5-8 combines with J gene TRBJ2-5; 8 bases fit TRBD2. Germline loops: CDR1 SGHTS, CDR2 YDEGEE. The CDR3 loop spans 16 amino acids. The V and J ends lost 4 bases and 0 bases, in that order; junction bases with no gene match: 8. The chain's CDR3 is CASSPGLAKYQETQYF. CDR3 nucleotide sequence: TGTGCCAGCAGCCCCGGACTAGCTAAGTACCAAGAGACCCAGTACTTC.

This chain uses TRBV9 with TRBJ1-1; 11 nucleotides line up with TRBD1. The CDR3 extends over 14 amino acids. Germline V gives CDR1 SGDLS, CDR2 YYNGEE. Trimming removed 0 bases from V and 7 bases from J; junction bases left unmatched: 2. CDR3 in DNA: TGTGCCAGCAGCGTAGGGACAGGGGGCAGTGAAGCTTTCTTT. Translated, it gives CASSVGTGGSEAFF.

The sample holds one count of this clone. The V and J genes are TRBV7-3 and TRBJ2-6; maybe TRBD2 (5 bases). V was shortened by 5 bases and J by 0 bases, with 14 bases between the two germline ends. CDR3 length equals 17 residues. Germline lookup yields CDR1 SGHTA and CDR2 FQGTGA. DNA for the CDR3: TGTGCCAGCAGCCTCCGGACTCCGCTCTCTGGGGCCAACGTCCTGACTTTC. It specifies CASSLRTPLSGANVLTF.

The CDR3 DNA sequence: TGTGCCAGTAGCTCTAGACAGGGGAATCAGCCCCAGCATTTT. Encoded protein: CASSSRQGNQPQHF. V and J are TRBV19 and TRBJ1-5, with 8 nucleotides matching TRBD1. Germline values: CDR1 LNHDA, CDR2 SQIVND (reference sequence). With V trimmed by 6 bases and J by 4 bases, 5 bases remained unmatched. This CDR3 contains 14 residues.

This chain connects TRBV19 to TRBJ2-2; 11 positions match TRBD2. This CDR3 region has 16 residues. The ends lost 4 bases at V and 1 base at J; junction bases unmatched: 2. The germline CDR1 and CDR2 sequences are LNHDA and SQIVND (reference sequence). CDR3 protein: CASSRGLAGNTGELFF. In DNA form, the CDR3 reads TGTGCCAGTAGTAGAGGACTAGCGGGGAACACCGGGGAGCTGTTTTTT.

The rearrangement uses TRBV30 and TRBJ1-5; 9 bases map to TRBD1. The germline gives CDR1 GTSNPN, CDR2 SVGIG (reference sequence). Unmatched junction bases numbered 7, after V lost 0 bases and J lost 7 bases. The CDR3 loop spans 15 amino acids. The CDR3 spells CAWSVPGTGSQPQHF. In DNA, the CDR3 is TGTGCCTGGAGTGTACCAGGGACAGGGAGCCAGCCCCAGCATTTT.

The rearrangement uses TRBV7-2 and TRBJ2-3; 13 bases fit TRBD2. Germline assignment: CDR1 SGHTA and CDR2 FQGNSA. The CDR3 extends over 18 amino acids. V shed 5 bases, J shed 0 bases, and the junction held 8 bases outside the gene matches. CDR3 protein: CASSRGLAGVYSTDTQYF. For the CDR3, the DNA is TGTGCCAGCAGCCGTGGACTAGCGGGAGTATACAGCACAGATACGCAGTATTTT.

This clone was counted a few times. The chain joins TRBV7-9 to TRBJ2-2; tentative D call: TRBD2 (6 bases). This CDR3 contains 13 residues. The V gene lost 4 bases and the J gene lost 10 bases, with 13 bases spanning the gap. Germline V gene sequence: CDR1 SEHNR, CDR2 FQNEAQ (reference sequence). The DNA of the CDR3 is TGTGCCAGCAGCTCCCGGAGGGGCCAGGAGCTGTTTTTT. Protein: CASSSRRGQELFF.

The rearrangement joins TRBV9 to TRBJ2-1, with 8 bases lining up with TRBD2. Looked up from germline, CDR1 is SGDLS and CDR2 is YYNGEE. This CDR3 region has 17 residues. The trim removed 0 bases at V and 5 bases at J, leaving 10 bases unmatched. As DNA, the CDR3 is TGTGCCAGCAGCGTAGCTACATTAGCGGGGAGACACAATGAGCAGTTCTTC. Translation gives CASSVATLAGRHNEQFF.

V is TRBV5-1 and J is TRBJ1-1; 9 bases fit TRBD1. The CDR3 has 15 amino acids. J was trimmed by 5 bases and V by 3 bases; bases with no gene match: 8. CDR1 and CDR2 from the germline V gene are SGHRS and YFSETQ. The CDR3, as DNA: TGCGCCAGCAGCTGGACAGGGGTCGGTGAAACTGAAGCTTTCTTT. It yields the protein CASSWTGVGETEAFF.

DNA of the CDR3: TGTGCCAGCAGCCCGGGACAGGGGAACACTGAAGCTTTCTTT. Amino acid sequence: CASSPGQGNTEAFF. The V call is TRBV5-4, the J call TRBJ1-1; 9 nucleotides line up with TRBD1. This CDR3 is 14 amino acids long. The trim removed 4 bases at V and 1 base at J, leaving 2 bases unmatched. The germline gives CDR1 SGHNT, CDR2 YYREEE (reference sequence).

CDR3 DNA sequence: TGTGCCAGCAGCTTGCTTCAGGGATCCAGCAATCAGCCCCAGCATTTT. Translating gives CASSLLQGSSNQPQHF. The gene calls are TRBV5-8 and TRBJ1-5, with D perhaps TRBD1 (5 bases). V was cut by 1 base and J by 1 base, with 12 bases left in between. The germline V gene has CDR1 SGHTS and CDR2 YDEGEE. This CDR3 is 16 amino acids long.

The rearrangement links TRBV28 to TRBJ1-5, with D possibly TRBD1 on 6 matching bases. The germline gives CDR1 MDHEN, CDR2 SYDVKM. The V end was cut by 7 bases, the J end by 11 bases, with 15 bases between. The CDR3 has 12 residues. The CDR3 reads CASTSTGQTQHF. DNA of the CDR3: TGTGCCAGCACTTCAACCGGACAGACCCAGCATTTT.